The entry below gives a single T cell receptor (beta chain) sequence along with its context. This receptor's antigen is unknown. No per-base quality is available; no much larger clone lies one base away. The cohort was made up of roughly 670 healthy bone marrow donors. At the time of sampling, every cohort member was nominally healthy, though immune exposures that went unrecorded were likely present. The donor tested CMV seropositive, placing the donor among the 289 seropositive members of the cohort. A peripheral blood sample was collected from each donor, and TCR beta sequencing was performed on peripheral blood mononuclear cells. Genomic DNA was extracted from the blood cell samples with the Qiagen DNeasy Blood Extraction Kit. This entry is derived from a study of cytomegalovirus exposure and HLA in healthy donors (dated by TCRdb to about 2017). Regarding the research as a whole: According to an earlier analysis of 587 of the donors, some 180 million T cells yielded roughly 110 million unique TCR beta sequences and approximately 280 Gb of sequence data. The study used immunosequencing to profile the T cell repertoires of 666 subjects and linked those repertoires to cytomegalovirus serostatus. Rather than using new phenotypic data, the later analysis identified candidate immune exposures from TCR beta sequences and from how often those sequences occurred across donors. Donor age, sex, ethnicity and CMV serostatus were compiled alongside the repertoire data. Genome-wide SNP genotypes for about 65% of the roughly 670 donors were used in a later genetic analysis, which treated that subset as a discovery cohort. An earlier analysis of 587 of the donors applied high-throughput TCR beta sequencing to assess whether each TCR beta V gene segment acted as functional or pseudogenic. Of the approximately 400 genotyped donors, over 65% fell in the genetic ancestry cluster associated with self-reported Caucasian donors. The number of typed donors differed by locus: 629-630 for A, B, C, DRB1 and DQB1; some 500 for DQA1; fewer than 610 for DPA1; and about 470 for DPB1. The study was designed to test whether signatures of past pathogen exposure could be identified by cataloging public T cell receptors. To predict cytomegalovirus infection status, the study brought together high-throughput TCR immunosequencing, statistical association of individual TCRs with disease status, and machine learning. HLA typing covered class I and class II loci at four-digit resolution. A separate validation cohort of 100 to 150 different subjects was used in addition to the 666-subject first cohort. Every discovery cohort repertoire had been produced on one sequencing platform. Among some 410 genotyped donors of the cohort, an average of roughly 240,000 unique TCR beta nucleotide sequences were sequenced per donor, around 20% of them non-productive. An early release that covered some 640 HLA-typed donors contained approximately 290 gigabases of sequencing data and around 80 million unique TCR sequences. A later analysis re-analyzed previously published TCR beta repertoires from 666 donors and added high-resolution HLA genotyping to study TCR occurrence patterns. Roughly 5 DR-DQ haplotypes were handled as single units for association and clustering, since linkage in the cohort was strong.

Overall study outcomes, separate from this receptor: Specific HLA alleles were associated with over 15,000 TCR beta sequences at a false discovery rate of 0.05 in a later analysis. Sequencing depth was assumed to be roughly uniform across donors in the presence/absence analyses, though that assumption may not hold. In both the original and validation cohorts, the classifier was reported to diagnose cytomegalovirus status with high specificity and sensitivity. Several of the top co-occurrence clusters appeared to be linked to parvovirus B19, influenza, CMV and Epstein-Barr virus, according to a later analysis. Because HLA typing was missing for some donors at each locus, association tests included only the typed subset. In a later analysis, HLA-associated TCR beta chains were found to be more clonally expanded and to have lower generation probabilities than equally common non-associated chains. The authors suggested that the approach could potentially be extended to other disease states and immunological phenotypes. Assigning TCR associations to individual alleles was difficult when HLA alleles, especially DR and DQ, strongly co-occurred. In a later analysis, most CMV-associated TCR beta chains were found to appear HLA-restricted, with HLA associations seemingly driven largely by CMV exposure. A further reported finding was that TCR beta sequences accurately predicted the HLA-A and HLA-B alleles for most subjects in the first cohort. Only TCR beta chains were sequenced in this cohort, and the absence of alpha or paired-chain data limited detectable features. Because counts were too low, seventeen rarely observed V segments, including chromosome 9 orphons, were excluded from the earlier analysis of 587 of the donors. A total of fewer than 200 TCR beta chains were listed by the study as associated with cytomegalovirus. CMV serostatus was the only immune exposure information available for the cohort. In an earlier analysis of about 550 of the donors, most TCR beta V segments were observed in productive rearrangements about 87% or about 30% of the time, broadly matching IMGT annotations. A later genetic analysis associated a missense DCLRE1C variant with V-gene and J-gene trimming of TCR beta chains, and an independent cohort replicated the association. Across donors, most TCR sequences were observed very rarely, whereas some public TCRs were present in many individuals. The sequencing pipeline was judged likely to have produced a cluster of highly shared sequence variants as a technical artifact. According to a later genetic analysis, donors in an Asian-associated ancestry cluster had fewer N-insertions in productive TCRs than the approximately 650-donor mean. Three of the identified cytomegalovirus-associated TCR beta chains were confirmed in vitro to be specific for cytomegalovirus antigens. Correlated functional status among segregating V segments might be attributable to linkage disequilibrium, but an unknown experimental factor could not be ruled out. In a later analysis, the rate of TCR association differed among HLA loci, with DRB1 alleles having the most associated TCRs and HLA-C alleles having the fewest.

Library preparation used the immunoSEQ multiplex PCR assay. The multiplex PCR relied on a mix of 60 forward primers for TCR Vbeta segments and 13 reverse primers for TCR Jbeta segments. A multiplex PCR assay on genomic DNA amplified the CDR3 region of rearranged TCR beta genes. On the Illumina HiSeq System, the amplified TCR beta libraries were sequenced as 87-base-pair reads. In the original analysis: Across the 600 to 700 repertoires, a later analysis counted 80 million or so unique TCR beta chains, approximately 12 million of which were shared by at least two donors. A nearest-neighbor algorithm error-corrected the raw reads and collapsed the reads into unique sequences, merging closely related sequences to remove PCR and sequencing errors. CDR3 sequences were aligned to IMGT reference sequences to assign V, D and J gene segments. For a sequence to be retained, a match of at least six nucleotides was required to both a V gene segment and a J gene segment. Rearrangements were called productive when the CDR3 lacked stop codons and stayed in frame with V and J; all others were non-productive. CDR3 was defined according to IMGT convention as the region running from the second conserved V-encoded cysteine to the conserved J-encoded phenylalanine. Sequences without an unambiguous match to a single V gene segment were excluded from the earlier analysis of about 640 of the donors. In an earlier analysis of 587 of the donors, a V segment was called functional when productive rearrangements were above 56.7%, and segregating when the standard deviation between donors exceeded 5%. A statistical classification framework was developed to diagnose cytomegalovirus status using the catalog of TCR beta chain sequences. In a later analysis, TCR nucleotide sequences were compared against IMGT/GENE-DB human TR gene sequences so that V and J genes could be assigned. The TCRdist pipeline was used in a later analysis to assign CDR3 sequences and most-parsimonious VDJ recombination scenarios. In a later analysis, every TCR beta chain was defined by the combination of its CDR3 amino acid sequence and its V-gene family, and reads without a unique V-gene family were dropped. In a later analysis, a few hundred highly shared, low-generation-probability nucleotide sequences were removed to address suspected cross-contamination and a sequencing artifact. For each public chain, a later analysis derived a clonal expansion index from normalized ranks of inferred template counts within each repertoire. In a later analysis, generation probabilities were computed with a VDJ recombination model fitted to out-of-frame rearrangements, and the resulting probabilities were checked against IGoR. In a later analysis, TCR-TCR, TCR-HLA and TCR-CMV co-occurrence was scored with hypergeometric tests, and a repertoire-size bias correction was applied to TCR pairs. In a later analysis, false discovery rates were estimated by permuting HLA or CMV assignments 20 times. In a later analysis, co-occurring TCRs were grouped using DBSCAN, with TCRdist sequence similarity added in when clustering inside HLA-allele-positive subsets. Repertoires with fewer than 30,000 or more than 120,000 public chains were left out of co-occurrence clustering, as were four to six repertoires with anomalous nucleotide sharing. What TCRdb holds here is the immuneACCESS table cut down to in-frame rearrangements. Part of the clones is not present; checked against another copy, under half of the missing clones reflect an unresolved V gene, and the others are unexplained. V, J and clone size are those of that table, while D and trimming were read from the DNA. This sample has roughly 49,000 clones in its table, and about 81% of those were observed once. Of the sample, roughly 2.5% is held by the ten largest clones.

The sample comprised PBMCs. This TCR was recovered from a boy aged 5-17 years in good health and CMV-seropositive.

The nucleotide sequence is TGTGCCAGCAGCGCGGGCAGTACCTACGAGCAGTACTTC. It encodes CASSAGSTYEQYF. The sequence joins TRBV5-4 to TRBJ2-7; a weak D assignment points to TRBD2 (5 bases agree). For CDR1 and CDR2, the germline V gene (reference sequence) lists SGHNT and YYREEE. From the cysteine up to the phenylalanine, the CDR3 has a length of 13 residues. Kept here is only the CDR3 DNA, which spans 39 bases and is read in frame from base 1. The V end loses 4 bases and the J end loses 2 bases, and a stretch of 10 bases separates them.